This T cell receptor beta chain was observed in a study of blood T cells in healthy people across ages. Study-wide context: With template switching, about one barcoded beta molecule was captured per two T cells. Study results and limitations: While age rose, TCR beta diversity per million T cells dropped in a roughly linear way.

Details on this clonotype: Its antigen remains unknown.

Together with a sample-barcoded 5' primer, a J-beta primer mix was included in a second PCR lasting roughly 6 to 12 cycles. The template-switch adaptor was a 5' adaptor with 12 random nucleotides. It tagged each cDNA molecule. TCRdb analysed the 5' RACE reads with MiXCR anew, one entry per CDR3 protein. The sample has 1.5 million to 2 million distinct CDR3 sequences, over 25% seen once. The CDR3 sequence is 15 residues long. Trimming removed 6 bases at V and 7 bases at J, with 23 bases between. CDR1 is SGHKS, CDR2 YYEKEE, per germline (reference sequence). This chain connects TRBV5-5 to TRBJ2-7; D might be TRBD1 (6 bases). The clonotype originates from a woman aged 25 to 45 in good health. The sequenced sample was blood. The DNA for the CDR3 is TGTGCCAGCATCCGTTCGGCGACAGGCCTAAGGGAGCAGTACTTC. Its translation: CASIRSATGLREQYF.